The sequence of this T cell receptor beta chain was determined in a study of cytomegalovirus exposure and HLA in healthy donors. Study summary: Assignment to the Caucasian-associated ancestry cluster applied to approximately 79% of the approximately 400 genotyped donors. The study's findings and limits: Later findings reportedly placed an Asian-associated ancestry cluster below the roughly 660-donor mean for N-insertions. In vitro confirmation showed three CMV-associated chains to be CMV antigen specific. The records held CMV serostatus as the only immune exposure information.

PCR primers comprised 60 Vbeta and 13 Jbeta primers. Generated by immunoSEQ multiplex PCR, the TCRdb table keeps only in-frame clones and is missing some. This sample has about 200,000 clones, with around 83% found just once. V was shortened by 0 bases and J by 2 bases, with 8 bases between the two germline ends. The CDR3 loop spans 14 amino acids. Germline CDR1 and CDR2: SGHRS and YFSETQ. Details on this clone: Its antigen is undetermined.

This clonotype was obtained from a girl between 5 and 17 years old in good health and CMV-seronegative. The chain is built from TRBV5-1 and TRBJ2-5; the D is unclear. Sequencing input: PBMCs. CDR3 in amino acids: CASSLDPGQETQYF. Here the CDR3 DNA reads TGCGCCAGCAGCTTGGACCCAGGACAAGAGACCCAGTACTTC.